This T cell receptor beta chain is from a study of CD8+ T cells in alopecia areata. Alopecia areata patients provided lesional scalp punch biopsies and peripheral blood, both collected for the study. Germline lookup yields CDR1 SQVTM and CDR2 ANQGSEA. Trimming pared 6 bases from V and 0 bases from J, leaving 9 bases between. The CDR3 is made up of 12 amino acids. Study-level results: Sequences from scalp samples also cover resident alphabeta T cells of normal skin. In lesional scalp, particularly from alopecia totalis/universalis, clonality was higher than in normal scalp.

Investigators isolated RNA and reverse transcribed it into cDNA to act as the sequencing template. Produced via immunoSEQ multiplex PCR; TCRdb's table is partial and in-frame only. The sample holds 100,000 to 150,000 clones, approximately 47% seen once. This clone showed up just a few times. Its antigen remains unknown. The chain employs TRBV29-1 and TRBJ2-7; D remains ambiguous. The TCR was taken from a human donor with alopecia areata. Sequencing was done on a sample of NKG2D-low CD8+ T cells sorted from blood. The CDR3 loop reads CSVVAGSYEQYF. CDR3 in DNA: TGCAGCGTGGTTGCAGGCTCCTACGAGCAGTACTTC.